Sequencing of this T cell receptor (beta chain) was carried out in a study of T cell responses to AZD1222 COVID-19 vaccine. The study's findings and limits: Of the AZD1222 recipients, only six or seven were seropositive at baseline. The CD4 TCRs associated with vaccination extended across spike and predominated at 160-218 and 743-854. After the peak T cell response, and only then, were repertoires sampled.

This CDR3 has 15 residues. Germline lookup yields CDR1 SGHAT and CDR2 FQNNGV. V lost 6 bases, J lost 0 bases, and 15 bases lay in between. About this clone itself: What it binds is not known.

Second doses were pooled across both intervals (about 4 or about 12 weeks). Libraries were prepared by immunoSEQ multiplex PCR; TCRdb keeps only in-frame clonotypes and omits some of them. The repertoire consists of 150,000 to 190,000 clones, with around 87% occurring once and the leading ten covering roughly a tenth. The V call is TRBV11-2, the J call TRBJ2-7; no clear D gene. The sample consisted of peripheral blood, taken 28 days after the second AZD1222 dose. The TCR comes from an adult who received the AZD1222 COVID-19 vaccine. In DNA form, the CDR3 reads TGTGCCAGCAGAACCGGGCCTCTAAGCTCCTACGAGCAGTACTTC. This translates into CASRTGPLSSYEQYF.